Below, 15 T cell receptor beta chains from the same sample are listed, as sequenced in a study of blood T cells in healthy people across ages. The authors ran a second PCR of about 7 to 11 cycles using a sample-barcoded 5' primer and a J-beta primer mix. TCRdb reprocessed the 5' RACE reads with MiXCR, giving one entry per CDR3 protein. The sample consists of around 820,000 distinct CDR3 sequences, around a quarter of them appearing once. These data were likewise used in another study, on T cells of mothers and their children.

The sample taken for sequencing was blood. These receptors were obtained from a boy aged 5-17 years in good health.

In this sample, this clonotype turned up once. V and J are TRBV20-1 and TRBJ2-5, with D perhaps matching TRBD2 (5 bases). V was shortened by 6 bases and J by 0 bases, with 14 bases between the two germline ends. Germline V gives CDR1 DFQATT, CDR2 SNEGSKA (reference sequence). This CDR3 contains 14 residues. The CDR3 spells CSAIPTTYQETQYF. CDR3 DNA sequence: TGCAGTGCCATACCGACTACCTACCAAGAGACCCAGTACTTC.

This clonotype was recorded a few times. A much larger clonotype is one base distant, so this may be a read error. V and J are TRBV7-9 and TRBJ1-5, with 7 bases aligning to TRBD1. CDR3 length: 15 residues. V trimming: 5 bases; J trimming: 2 bases; junction bases outside the gene matches: 6. Germline values: CDR1 SEHNR, CDR2 FQNEAQ (reference sequence). For the CDR3, the DNA is TGTGCCAGCAGCCCCGACAGGGATGGCAATCAGCCCCAGCATTTT. Residues: CASSPDRDGNQPQHF. The full variable domain, completed using reference TRBV7-9 and TRBJ1-5, is DTGVSQNPRHKITKRGQNVTFRCDPISEHNRLYWYRQTLGQGPEFLTYFQNEAQLEKSRLLSDRFSAERPKGSFSTLEIQRTEQGDSAMYLCASSPDRDGNQPQHFGDGTRLSIL.

V usage is TRBV28 and J usage is TRBJ2-1; 8 bases align to TRBD1. The J call may be wrong; the DNA end is better matched by TRBJ2-5. The germline V gene encodes CDR1 MDHEN and CDR2 SYDVKM. The CDR3 contains 13 residues. CDR3 amino acids: CASRKRTGETQYF. The CDR3 DNA reads as TGTGCCAGCAGAAAGAGGACAGGGGAGACCCAGTACTTC.

This clonotype appeared a few times. The chain links TRBV20-1 to TRBJ1-2, with D maybe TRBD1 (6 bases). CDR3 length: 13 amino acids. Trimming pared 3 bases from V and 6 bases from J, leaving 14 bases between. Per the germline V gene, CDR1 is DFQATT and CDR2 is SNEGSKA (reference sequence). CDR3 in amino acids: CSAREMGAHGYTF. CDR3 DNA sequence: TGCAGTGCTAGGGAGATGGGGGCGCATGGCTACACCTTC.

This clonotype was seen a handful of times. This CDR3 is CASSARRDSDTEAFF. In DNA form, the CDR3 reads TGTGCCAGCAGCGCCAGACGGGACAGCGACACTGAAGCTTTCTTT. The chain joins TRBV9 to TRBJ1-1, with 7 bases lining up with TRBD1. Per the germline V gene, CDR1 is SGDLS and CDR2 is YYNGEE. The CDR3 length is 15 residues. The V and J ends lost 3 bases and 3 bases, in that order; junction bases with no gene match: 8.

The table lists this clonotype with a few counts. The V gene is TRBV9, the J gene TRBJ2-5, with 7 bases identical to TRBD2. CDR3 size: 16 residues. The V and J ends lost 0 bases and 4 bases, in that order; junction bases with no gene match: 9. Germline CDR1 SGDLS, CDR2 YYNGEE. In DNA form, the CDR3 reads TGTGCCAGCAGCGTAGCTCCTAGCGGTATGAGAGAGACCCAGTACTTC. Protein sequence: CASSVAPSGMRETQYF.

The chain couples TRBV20-1 to TRBJ2-1; D not certain. The CDR3 runs to 12 residues. Germline V gene sequence: CDR1 DFQATT, CDR2 SNEGSKA (reference sequence). The V end lost 5 bases, the J end lost 7 bases, and 12 bases lay between the germline ends. The CDR3 protein is CSAPRAWNEQFF. The CDR3 bases are TGCAGTGCTCCCCGGGCTTGGAATGAGCAGTTCTTC.

The V call is TRBV7-3, the J call TRBJ1-2; D is perhaps TRBD1 (5 bases). V was trimmed by 6 bases and J by 5 bases, leaving 19 bases between them. The V gene's germline CDR1 is SGHTA and CDR2 FQGTGA. There are 15 residues in the CDR3. CDR3 sequence: CASSPGAGRGYGYTF. The CDR3 bases are TGTGCCAGCAGTCCCGGGGCGGGCCGGGGGTATGGCTACACCTTC.

CDR3 DNA sequence: TGCAGCGTTGGGATACTAGAAACCCCCCGTGAGACCCAGTACTTC. Its protein is CSVGILETPRETQYF. The chain links TRBV29-1 to TRBJ2-5; a weak D match, TRBD2 (5 bases). The CDR3 runs to 15 residues. V was shortened by 4 bases and J by 5 bases, with 20 bases between the two germline ends. Per germline, CDR1 SQVTM and CDR2 ANQGSEA.

V and J are TRBV15 and TRBJ1-5; 7 nucleotides agree with TRBD1. V lost 3 bases and J lost 0; bases outside the gene matches: 2. CDR1 LNHNV and CDR2 YYDKDF come from the germline V gene (reference sequence). The CDR3 consists of 15 residues. CDR3 bases: TGTGCCACCAGCAGGGGGACAGCTAGCAATCAGCCCCAGCATTTT. It codes for CATSRGTASNQPQHF.

In its sample, this clonotype was seen a few times. J is TRBJ1-1 and V is TRBV7-3; TRBD1 matches at 7 bases. CDR3 length: 13 residues. V was pared by 5 bases and J by 10 bases, with 10 bases of the junction left unmatched. Germline loops: CDR1 SGHTA, CDR2 FQGTGA. The CDR3 nucleotides are TGTGCCAGCAGCGCCGAGGGGGCAGGGGGAGCTTTCTTT. Its translation is CASSAEGAGGAFF.

V gene TRBV20-1 combines with J gene TRBJ2-1; 10 bases match TRBD1. The germline CDR1 and CDR2 sequences are DFQATT and SNEGSKA (reference sequence). The junction had 14 bases not matched to a gene; V was cut back by 6 bases and J by 6 bases. The CDR3 length is 16 residues. CDR3 DNA sequence: TGCAGTGCGCGTAGCTTCGACAGGGGGCTGGGCAATGAGCAGTTCTTC. Translation: CSARSFDRGLGNEQFF.

In this sample, this clonotype turned up a few times. This chain joins TRBV24-1 and TRBJ2-5; D unclear. Germline assignment: CDR1 KGHDR and CDR2 SFDVKD. V gave up 7 bases and J gave up 5 bases, with 16 bases separating them. This CDR3 is built from 14 residues. CDR3 loop: CATSPGLDVETQYF. DNA of the CDR3: TGTGCCACCAGCCCTGGCCTTGACGTGGAGACCCAGTACTTC.

The chain joins TRBV28 to TRBJ2-5; the match to TRBD1 covers 8 bases. Trimming at V came to 6 bases and at J to 3 bases, leaving 6 bases not matched to a gene. The CDR3 is 14 residues long. The germline gives CDR1 MDHEN, CDR2 SYDVKM. The chain's CDR3 is CASRSGQVKETQYF. CDR3 sequence (DNA): TGTGCCAGCAGATCGGGACAGGTGAAAGAGACCCAGTACTTC.

This clonotype was observed a handful of times. V gene TRBV20-1 combines with J gene TRBJ2-1; 9 bases are shared with TRBD2. Per germline, CDR1 DFQATT and CDR2 SNEGSKA (reference sequence). The CDR3 has 12 residues. Losses at the gene ends were 6 bases for V and 7 bases for J; bases not matched to a gene: 4. CDR3 sequence reads: CSAPRGGNEQFF. DNA of the CDR3: TGCAGTGCCCCGCGGGGGGGAAATGAGCAGTTCTTC.